The present T cell receptor (beta chain) was sequenced within a study of blood T cell repertoires in COVID-19. Turning to the study itself: COVID-19 samples from acute and convalescent phases originated in the United States, Italy and Spain. PBMCs, B-cell-depleted T cells, or T cells were the source of the cDNA or gDNA that made up the material.

Methods used by the authors: It was from reference gene primer amplification that nucleated cell counts were estimated. Repertoires were generated with immunoSEQ multiplex PCR, while TCRdb's copy carries only in-frame clones and drops some. V, J and clone size are taken as reported in that table, and D and trimming were inferred from the DNA itself. The table has roughly 260,000 clones, around four fifths seen once. This clone has a single count. The sequenced sample consisted of peripheral blood. The receptor comes from a woman in her 70s with acute or convalescent COVID-19.

The CDR3: CASRRTGGDGYTF. DNA for the CDR3: TGTGCCAGCCGCAGGACAGGGGGTGATGGCTACACCTTC. The chain links TRBV27 to TRBJ1-2; 10 bases match TRBD1. This CDR3 contains 13 residues. J was trimmed by 6 bases and V by 8 bases; bases with no gene match: 6. Germline CDR1 and CDR2: MNHEY and SMNVEV (reference sequence).